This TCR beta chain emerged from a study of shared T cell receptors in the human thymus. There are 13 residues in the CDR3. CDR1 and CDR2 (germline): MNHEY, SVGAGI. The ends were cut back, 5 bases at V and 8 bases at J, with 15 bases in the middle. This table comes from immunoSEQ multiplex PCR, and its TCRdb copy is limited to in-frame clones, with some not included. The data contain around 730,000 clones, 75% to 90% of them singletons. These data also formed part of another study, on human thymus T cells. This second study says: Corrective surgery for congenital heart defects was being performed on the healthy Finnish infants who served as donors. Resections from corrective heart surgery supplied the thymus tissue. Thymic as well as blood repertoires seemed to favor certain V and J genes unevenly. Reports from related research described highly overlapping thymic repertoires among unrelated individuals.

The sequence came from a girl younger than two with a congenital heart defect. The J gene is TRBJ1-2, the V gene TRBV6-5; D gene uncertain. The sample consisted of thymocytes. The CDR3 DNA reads TGTGCCAGCAGTAATAAGGTGACTCAGGGCTACACCTTC. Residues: CASSNKVTQGYTF.